This TCR beta chain was obtained from a study of T cell clonotyping in hematopoietic cell transplantation. This CDR3 has 14 residues. From germline, CDR1 is SGHTA and CDR2 FQGNSA. The V and J ends lost 2 bases and 2 bases respectively, with 10 bases between them. TCRdb keeps only in-frame clones here, not all; method: immunoSEQ multiplex PCR. The table includes around 15,000 clones, less than 98% detected once. The TCR was taken from a female patient in her fifties who had an allogeneic stem cell transplant from an unrelated donor, so T cells may come from the graft donor. Some clones in this sample may be carry-over from other donors' samples. The chain has TRBV7-2 and TRBJ2-7; D is possibly TRBD1 (5 bases). Sequenced here: peripheral blood mononuclear cells, sampled 30 days after allogeneic stem cell transplant. DNA for the CDR3: TGTGCCAGCAGCTTACTGGGGCGAACCTACGAGCAGTACTTC. Amino acid sequence: CASSLLGRTYEQYF.